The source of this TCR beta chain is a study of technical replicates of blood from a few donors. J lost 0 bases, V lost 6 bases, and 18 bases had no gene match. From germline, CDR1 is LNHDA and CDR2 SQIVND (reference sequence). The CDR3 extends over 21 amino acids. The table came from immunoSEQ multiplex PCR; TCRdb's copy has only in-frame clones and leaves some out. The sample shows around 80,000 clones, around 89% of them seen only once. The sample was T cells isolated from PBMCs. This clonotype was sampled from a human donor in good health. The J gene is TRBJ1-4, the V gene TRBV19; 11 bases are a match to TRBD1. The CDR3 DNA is TGTGCCAGTAGGATCAGATATGTTACCGGGACAGGGGGGGCAACTAATGAAAAACTGTTTTTT. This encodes CASRIRYVTGTGGATNEKLFF.